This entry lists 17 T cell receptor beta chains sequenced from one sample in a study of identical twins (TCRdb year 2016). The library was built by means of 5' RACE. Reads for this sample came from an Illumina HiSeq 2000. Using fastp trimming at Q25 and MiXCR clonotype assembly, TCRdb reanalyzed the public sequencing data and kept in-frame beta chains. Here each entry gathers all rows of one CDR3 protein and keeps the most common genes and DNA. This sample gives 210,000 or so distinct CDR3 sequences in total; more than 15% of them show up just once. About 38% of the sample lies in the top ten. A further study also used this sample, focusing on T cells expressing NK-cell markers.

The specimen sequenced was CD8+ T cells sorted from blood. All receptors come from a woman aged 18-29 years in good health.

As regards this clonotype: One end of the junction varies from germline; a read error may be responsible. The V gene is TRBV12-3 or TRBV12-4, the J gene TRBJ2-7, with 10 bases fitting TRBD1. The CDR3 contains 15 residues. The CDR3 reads CASSLDRGASHEQYF. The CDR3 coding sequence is TGTGCCAGCAGTTTGGACAGGGGGGCCTCCCACGAGCAGTACTTC.

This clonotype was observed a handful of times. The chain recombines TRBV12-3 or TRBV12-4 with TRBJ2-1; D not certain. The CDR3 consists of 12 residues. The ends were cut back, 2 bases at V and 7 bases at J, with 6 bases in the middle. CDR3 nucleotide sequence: TGTGCCAGCAGTTTAAGCCCAAATGAGCAGTTCTTC. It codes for CASSLSPNEQFF.

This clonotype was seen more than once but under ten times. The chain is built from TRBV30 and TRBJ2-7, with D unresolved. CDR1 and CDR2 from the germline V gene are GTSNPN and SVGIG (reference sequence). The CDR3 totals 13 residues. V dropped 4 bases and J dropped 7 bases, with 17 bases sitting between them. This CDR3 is CAWNPLLVGEQYF. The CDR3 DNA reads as TGTGCCTGGAACCCCCTCCTAGTAGGGGAGCAGTACTTC.

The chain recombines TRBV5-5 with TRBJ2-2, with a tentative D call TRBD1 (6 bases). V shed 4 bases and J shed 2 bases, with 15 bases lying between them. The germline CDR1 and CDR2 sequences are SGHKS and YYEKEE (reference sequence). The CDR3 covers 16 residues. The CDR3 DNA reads TGTGCCAGCAGCCCCTCTACAGGGCCTAACACCGGGGAGCTGTTTTTT. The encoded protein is CASSPSTGPNTGELFF.

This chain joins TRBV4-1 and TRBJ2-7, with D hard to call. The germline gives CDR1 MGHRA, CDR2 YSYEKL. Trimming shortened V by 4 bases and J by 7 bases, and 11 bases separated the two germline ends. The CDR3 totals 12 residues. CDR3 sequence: CASSRNQREQYF. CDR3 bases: TGCGCCAGCAGCCGAAACCAGAGGGAGCAGTACTTC.

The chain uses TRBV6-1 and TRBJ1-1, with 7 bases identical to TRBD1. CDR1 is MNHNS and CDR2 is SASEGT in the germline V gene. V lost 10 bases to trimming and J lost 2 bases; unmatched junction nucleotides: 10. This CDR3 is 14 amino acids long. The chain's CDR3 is CATLNRGANTEAFF. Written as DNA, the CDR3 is TGTGCCACCTTAAACAGGGGAGCAAACACTGAAGCTTTCTTT.

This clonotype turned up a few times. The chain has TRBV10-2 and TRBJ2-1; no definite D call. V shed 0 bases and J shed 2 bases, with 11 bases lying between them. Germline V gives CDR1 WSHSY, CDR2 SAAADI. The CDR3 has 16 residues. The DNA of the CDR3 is TGCGCCAGCAGTGAGTCGAACGCGAGGCCCTACAATGAGCAGTTCTTC. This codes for CASSESNARPYNEQFF.

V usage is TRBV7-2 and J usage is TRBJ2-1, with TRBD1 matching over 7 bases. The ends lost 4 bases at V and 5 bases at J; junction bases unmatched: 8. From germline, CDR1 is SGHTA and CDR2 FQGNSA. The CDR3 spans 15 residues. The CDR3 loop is CASSSDRIRNNEQFF. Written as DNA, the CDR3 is TGTGCCAGCAGCTCGGACAGGATTCGAAACAATGAGCAGTTCTTC.

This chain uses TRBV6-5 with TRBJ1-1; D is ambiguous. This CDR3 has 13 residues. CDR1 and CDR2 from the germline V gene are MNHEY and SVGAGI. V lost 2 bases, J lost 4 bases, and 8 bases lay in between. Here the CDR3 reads CASSYRQTTEAFF. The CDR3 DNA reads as TGTGCCAGCAGTTACCGGCAGACCACTGAAGCTTTCTTT.

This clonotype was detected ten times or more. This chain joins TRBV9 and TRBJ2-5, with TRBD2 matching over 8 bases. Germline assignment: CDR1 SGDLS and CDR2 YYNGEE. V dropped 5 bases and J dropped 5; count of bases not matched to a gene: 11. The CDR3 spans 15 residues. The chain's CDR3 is CASSDSGDPMETQYF. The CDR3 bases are TGTGCCAGCAGTGATAGCGGGGACCCCATGGAGACCCAGTACTTC.

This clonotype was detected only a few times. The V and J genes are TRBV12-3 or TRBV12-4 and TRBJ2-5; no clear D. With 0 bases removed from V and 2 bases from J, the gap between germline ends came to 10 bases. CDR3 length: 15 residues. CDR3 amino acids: CASSLARAGQETQYF. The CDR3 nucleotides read TGTGCCAGCAGTTTAGCGCGAGCAGGACAAGAGACCCAGTACTTC.

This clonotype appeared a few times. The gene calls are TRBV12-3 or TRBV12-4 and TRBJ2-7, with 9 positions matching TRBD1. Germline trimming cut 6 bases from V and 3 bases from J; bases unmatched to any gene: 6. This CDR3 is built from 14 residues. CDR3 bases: TGTGCCAGCAGCCGGACAGGGGCGTACTACGAGCAGTACTTC. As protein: CASSRTGAYYEQYF.

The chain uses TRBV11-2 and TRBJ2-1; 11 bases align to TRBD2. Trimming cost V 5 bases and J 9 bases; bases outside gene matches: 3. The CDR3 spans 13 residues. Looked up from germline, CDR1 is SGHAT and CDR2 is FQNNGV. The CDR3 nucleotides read TGTGCCAGCAGCGCACTAGCGGGGGTTGAGCAGTTCTTC. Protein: CASSALAGVEQFF.

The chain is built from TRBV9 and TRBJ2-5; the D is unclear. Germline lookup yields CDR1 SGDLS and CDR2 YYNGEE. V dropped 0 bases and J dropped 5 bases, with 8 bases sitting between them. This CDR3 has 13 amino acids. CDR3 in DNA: TGTGCCAGCAGCGTAGGGTCGTATGAGACCCAGTACTTC. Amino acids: CASSVGSYETQYF.

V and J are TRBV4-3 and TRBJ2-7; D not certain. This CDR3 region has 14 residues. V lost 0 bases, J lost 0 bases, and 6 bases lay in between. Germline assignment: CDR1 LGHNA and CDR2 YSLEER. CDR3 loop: CASSQDWVSYEQYF. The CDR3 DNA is TGCGCCAGCAGCCAAGATTGGGTCTCCTACGAGCAGTACTTC.

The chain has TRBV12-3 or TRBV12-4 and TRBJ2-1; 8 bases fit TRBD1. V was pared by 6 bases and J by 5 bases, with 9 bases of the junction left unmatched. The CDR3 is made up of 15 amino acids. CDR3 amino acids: CASREMDRVHNEQFF. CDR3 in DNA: TGTGCCAGCAGGGAAATGGACAGGGTCCACAATGAGCAGTTCTTC.

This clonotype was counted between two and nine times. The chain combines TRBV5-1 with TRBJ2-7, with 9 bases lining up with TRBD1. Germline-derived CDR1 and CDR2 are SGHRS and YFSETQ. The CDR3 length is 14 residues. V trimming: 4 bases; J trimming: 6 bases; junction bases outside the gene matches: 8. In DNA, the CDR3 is TGCGCCAGCAGCCCCGGACAGGGGTCTTTCGAGCAGTACTTC. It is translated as CASSPGQGSFEQYF.